One and the same sample provided the 10 T cell receptor beta chains below, sequenced in a study of T cell clones after liver transplantation. Method: immunoSEQ multiplex PCR; TCRdb's copy keeps in-frame clones and lacks some. The sample yields about 53,000 clones, approximately 88% seen once. This specimen was CD4+ T cells from blood, taken before liver transplant. The receptors were sampled from a human donor who received a liver transplant.

The rearrangement uses TRBV10-1 and TRBJ1-5; no clear D gene. Germline CDR1 is WNHNN and CDR2 is SYGVQD (reference sequence). V dropped 6 bases and J dropped 5 bases, with 17 bases sitting between them. CDR3 size: 15 residues. This CDR3 is CASSSPWHADQPQHF. The DNA of the CDR3 is TGCGCCAGCAGCTCACCGTGGCACGCCGATCAGCCCCAGCATTTT.

The chain uses TRBV7-9 and TRBJ2-5; 7 bases are a match to TRBD2. CDR1 is SEHNR, CDR2 FQNEAQ, per germline (reference sequence). V shed 11 bases and J 3 bases; nucleotides not matched to a gene: 6. The length of the CDR3 is 12 residues. The CDR3 region is CAGVRGEETQYF. The CDR3 nucleotides are TGTGCCGGGGTCCGGGGGGAAGAGACCCAGTACTTC.

The V call is TRBV6-4, the J call TRBJ2-2, with no clear D. The CDR3 loop spans 15 amino acids. CDR1 MRHNA and CDR2 SNTAGT come from the germline V gene. V was cut by 4 bases and J by 2 bases, with 11 bases left in between. The CDR3 loop reads CASSGPLTNTGELFF. The CDR3 nucleotides read TGTGCCAGCAGTGGCCCTCTTACTAACACCGGGGAGCTGTTTTTT.

This clone appeared many times. The chain couples TRBV19 to TRBJ2-3, with D maybe TRBD1 (5 bases). Germline CDR1 and CDR2: LNHDA and SQIVND (reference sequence). CDR3 size: 16 residues. V shed 4 bases and J shed 6 bases, with 20 bases lying between them. CDR3 region: CASSKTQDRRADTQYF. The DNA for the CDR3 is TGTGCCAGTAGTAAGACCCAAGACAGAAGGGCTGATACGCAGTATTTT.

The chain combines TRBV6-5 with TRBJ1-3; D not certain. V was shortened by 8 bases and J by 0 bases, with 5 bases between the two germline ends. The CDR3 extends over 12 amino acids. Germline assignment: CDR1 MNHEY and CDR2 SVGAGI. CDR3 DNA: TGTGCCAGCCTGGGCTCTGGAAACACCATATATTTT. It encodes CASLGSGNTIYF.

The chain has TRBV18 and TRBJ1-1; 8 bases line up with TRBD1. The germline V gene has CDR1 KGHSH and CDR2 LQKENI. V was pared by 1 base and J by 1 base, with 2 bases of the junction left unmatched. This CDR3 has 15 amino acids. CDR3 residues: CASSPQGTGNTEAFF. The CDR3 DNA reads TGTGCCAGCTCACCACAAGGGACAGGGAACACTGAAGCTTTCTTT.

This chain joins TRBV27 and TRBJ2-3; perhaps D is TRBD1 or TRBD2 (5 bases each). Trimming shortened V by 6 bases and J by 8 bases, and 15 bases separated the two germline ends. Germline V gene lookup returns CDR1 MNHEY and CDR2 SMNVEV (reference sequence). There are 13 residues in the CDR3. This chain's CDR3 is CASRREPGTTQYF. DNA for the CDR3: TGTGCCAGCAGAAGAGAACCCGGGACTACGCAGTATTTT.

The gene calls are TRBV7-2 and TRBJ2-7; tentatively, D is TRBD1 or TRBD2 (5 bases each). Trimming left V 4 bases short and J 3 bases short, with 13 bases between. From germline, CDR1 is SGHTA and CDR2 FQGNSA. This CDR3 region has 14 residues. The CDR3 sequence is CASSSQKGSYEQYF. The CDR3 DNA is TGTGCCAGCAGCTCCCAGAAGGGGAGCTACGAGCAGTACTTC.

The chain uses TRBV2 and TRBJ1-1, with TRBD1 matching 7 bases. Germline CDR1 SNHLY, CDR2 FYNNEI. With V trimmed by 6 bases and J by 6 bases, 1 base remained unmatched. CDR3 length: 11 residues. In DNA form, the CDR3 reads TGTGCCAGCAGGGGGACAGCTGAAGCTTTCTTT. Amino acids: CASRGTAEAFF. The full variable domain, rest sourced from reference TRBV2 and TRBJ1-1, is EPEVTQTPSHQVTQMGQEVILRCVPISNHLYFYWYRQILGQKVEFLVSFYNNEISEKSEIFDDQFSVERPDGSNFTLKIRSTKLEDSAMYFCASRGTAEAFFGQGTRLTVV.

J is TRBJ2-7 and V is TRBV6-6; D possibly corresponds to TRBD2 (6 bases). Per germline, CDR1 MNHNY and CDR2 SVGAGI (reference sequence). The V end was cut by 7 bases, the J end by 7 bases, with 20 bases between. This CDR3 region has 14 residues. The chain's CDR3 is CASTKEGAAEEQYF. CDR3 DNA sequence: TGTGCCAGCACCAAGGAGGGAGCGGCGGAAGAGCAGTACTTC.